This entry concerns a single T cell receptor (beta chain). Its antigen remains unidentified. No per-base quality is available; no much larger clone lies one base away. Interpreted using the paper, the time point label stands for: patch test 3, about 24 weeks after DPC sensitization. The treatment or condition tag for this specimen amounts to: therapeutic diphenylcyclopropenone sensitization with weekly scalp DPC. Total RNA was extracted from unfractionated whole blood that had been collected in Tempus Blood RNA tubes. At each patch-test visit, blood was drawn before the patch test was applied. To be eligible, patients had to be aged 18 to 70, diagnosed with alopecia and judged suitable for DPC therapy, while pregnant patients were excluded. This entry is derived from a study of human T cells and chemical hapten exposure (dated by TCRdb to the early 2020s). For the wider study: For sensitization, 2% DPC in acetone was applied to an approximately 2 cm by approximately 2 cm area of upper inner arm skin. Throughout the roughly 23-week study period, patients were also given weekly therapeutic DPC doses on the scalp. Blood for TCR sequencing was provided by twenty-nine alopecia patients at one to four time points (pre-sensitization, 2, 6 and 24 weeks). Patch tests used Finn chambers with 0.01% DPC on the upper back, scored after 6 days by International Contact Dermatitis Research Group standards. Libraries were pooled for sequencing, and per-sample TCR yields varied mainly because of small differences in library volumes within the pool. From each blood RNA sample, both TCR alpha and TCR beta chains were sequenced. Blood samples were taken from patients before sensitization (week 0) and at 2, 6 and about 24 weeks after DPC sensitization. The mostly female patient cohort included alopecia areata with under or over 50% scalp involvement, alopecia totalis and alopecia universalis. The study tracked peripheral blood TCR repertoire changes in vivo during primary and secondary sensitization to the hapten diphenylcyclopropenone (DPC) in alopecia patients.

Library preparation employed RACE. The reads were generated on a NextSeq 500. Library preparation attached unique molecular identifiers to individual cDNA molecules for quantitative, reproducible TCR counting. The study's own analysis went as follows. The median number of TCRs per sample was some 100,000, ranging from about 23,224 to 690,600. The Decombinator software suite was used to annotate the V, J and CDR3 of the TCR reads. For the PS versus PT1 abundance plots, all samples were subsampled to the same number of TCRs (28,000). TCRs were defined as expanded if absent before sensitization and observed at least eight times at the 2-week time point. The public reads were reanalyzed by TCRdb: fastp trimming at Q25, MiXCR alignment, in-frame beta chains only. For every CDR3 protein sequence, its rows merge into one entry that carries the most common genes and DNA. TCRdb assigned the V and J calls; the authors' analysis was not used. The sample table shows about 39,000 distinct CDR3 sequences, and 10% to 15% are seen once. Of the sample, about 2.5% falls within the top ten clones.

The study at large found these results: All patients had alopecia, a presumed autoimmune disease, so their immune response might differ from that of healthy individuals. Expanded TCRs formed significantly more large CDR3 similarity clusters than pre-sensitization or healthy control sets, consistent with antigen-driven responses. After repeated subsampling, changes were observed in the strength of the expansion versus patch-test correlation and in the threshold at which the correlation became significant. The number of TCRs above 1 in 1000 frequency did not change with DPC sensitization; there was no evidence of global repertoire structure alterations. A positive correlation was found between the number of PT1 expanded TCRs and patch test score, with significance reached at thresholds 8, 16 and 32 but not 4.

Sequencing was performed on whole blood, taken in connection with sensitization to the hapten diphenylcyclopropenone (DPC). The clonotype was recovered from a woman in her 40s with alopecia areata. Some clones in this sample may be carry-over from other donors' samples.

The bases are TGCAGCGTTGAAGGAGGGGAAGGCTACACCTTC. Its coded protein is CSVEGGEGYTF. This receptor chain uses TRBV29-1 and TRBJ1-2; a weak D assignment points to TRBD1 (5 bases agree). Deletion took 1 base off V and 8 bases off J, with a span of 8 bases between the germline ends. CDR1 SQVTM and CDR2 ANQGSEA were looked up in the germline V gene. Spanning cysteine to phenylalanine, the CDR3 consists of 11 amino acids. The retained sequence is limited to the CDR3, 33 bases, with the frame set at the first base. The entire variable domain, with the stretches around the CDR3 drawn from the reference TRBV29-1 and TRBJ1-2 proteins, is SAVISQKPSRDICQRGTSLTIQCQVDSQVTMMFWYRQQPGQSLTLIATANQGSEATYESGFVIDKFPISRPNLTFSTLTVSNMSPEDSSIYLCSVEGGEGYTFGSGTRLTVV.